The 13 T cell receptor beta chains below were found in one sample sequenced in a study of T cells after yellow fever vaccination. Each CDR3 protein gets one entry after TCRdb re-called the 5' RACE reads with MiXCR. Among some 240,000 distinct CDR3 sequences listed, 3.6% were seen once. The sample in question was PBMCs, obtained 15 days after the yellow fever booster vaccination. The receptors shown here come from a man between 18 and 29 years old who received the YFV17D yellow fever vaccine.

This clonotype was seen ten or more times. The CDR3, as DNA: TGCGCCAGCAGCCAAGAAGGCTTTGGAGGGGATAACACTGAAGCTTTCTTT. This codes for CASSQEGFGGDNTEAFF. This chain uses TRBV4-3 with TRBJ1-1, with a tentative D call TRBD1 (5 bases). With 0 bases removed from V and 2 bases from J, the gap between germline ends came to 16 bases. This CDR3 is built from 17 residues. CDR1 and CDR2 from the germline V gene are LGHNA and YSLEER.

This clonotype occurred many times. The CDR3 DNA sequence: TGTGCCAGCAGCTTAGAGGCTAGCGCTTACACCGGGGAGCTGTTTTTT. It codes for CASSLEASAYTGELFF. The chain couples TRBV7-2 to TRBJ2-2; tentative D call: TRBD2 (6 bases). CDR1 and CDR2 (germline): SGHTA, FQGNSA. The V and J ends lost 1 base and 3 bases respectively, with 12 bases between them. The CDR3 runs 16 residues. Full variable domain (missing parts from reference TRBV7-2 and TRBJ2-2): GAGVSQSPSNKVTEKGKDVELRCDPISGHTALYWYRQSLGQGLEFLIYFQGNSAPDKSGLPSDRFSAERTGGSVSTLTIQRTQQEDSAVYLCASSLEASAYTGELFFGEGSRLTVL.

This clonotype was seen repeatedly, ten times or more. The CDR3 DNA is TGCGCCAGCAGCCAAGTCAGCCCGATCTCTGGGGCCAACGTCCTGACTTTC. Its translation: CASSQVSPISGANVLTF. The chain couples TRBV4-1 to TRBJ2-6; D is unclear. CDR3 length equals 17 residues. Germline CDR1 and CDR2: MGHRA and YSYEKL. Trimming removed 1 base from V and 0 bases from J, with 10 bases in between.

This clonotype was picked up many times. This chain connects TRBV27 to TRBJ2-1; 9 bases align to TRBD1. This CDR3 is 15 amino acids long. Looked up from germline, CDR1 is MNHEY and CDR2 is SMNVEV (reference sequence). The junction had 9 bases not matched to a gene; V was cut back by 3 bases and J by 9 bases. This CDR3 reads CASSFTHRGPVEQFF. The CDR3 coding sequence is TGTGCCAGCAGTTTCACCCACAGGGGGCCGGTTGAGCAGTTCTTC.

This clonotype was found a few times. The chain uses TRBV7-2 and TRBJ2-3, with TRBD2 matching 12 bases. This CDR3 has 16 amino acids. Per the germline V gene, CDR1 is SGHTA and CDR2 is FQGNSA. J was trimmed by 6 bases and V by 5 bases; bases with no gene match: 9. CDR3 DNA: TGTGCCAGCAGCCCCTTCCTAGCGGGGGGGTTGGATACGCAGTATTTT. Its protein is CASSPFLAGGLDTQYF.

Ten or more counts support this clonotype. The chain's CDR3 is CASSLVDRGNSPLHF. The CDR3 nucleotides read TGTGCCAGCAGCTTAGTGGACAGGGGGAATTCACCCCTCCACTTT. The chain joins TRBV7-8 to TRBJ1-6, with 10 bases aligning to TRBD1. The J segment lost 7 bases and the V segment lost 1 base, leaving 1 base of the junction unmatched. The CDR3 has 15 residues. Germline lookup yields CDR1 SGHVS and CDR2 FQNEAQ.

The chain couples TRBV5-1 to TRBJ2-7; TRBD2 aligns across 7 bases. CDR1 is SGHRS and CDR2 is YFSETQ in the germline V gene. The ends lost 1 base at V and 0 bases at J; junction bases unmatched: 1. The CDR3 runs to 14 residues. The CDR3 sequence is CASSLSSGSYEQYF. In nucleotides, the CDR3 is TGCGCCAGCAGCTTGTCTAGCGGCTCCTACGAGCAGTACTTC.

This clonotype came up many times. This chain links TRBV9 with TRBJ2-1; a weak D match, TRBD1 (5 bases). Trimming cost V 4 bases and J 8 bases, with 19 bases left between them. The CDR3 is 15 residues long. The germline gives CDR1 SGDLS, CDR2 YYNGEE. The CDR3 DNA reads TGTGCCAGCAGCCCAAGGGTGCGCTGGGGCGATGAGCAGTTCTTC. It specifies CASSPRVRWGDEQFF.

This clonotype has ten or more counts. The chain combines TRBV5-1 with TRBJ1-1; the D is unclear. CDR1 is SGHRS, CDR2 YFSETQ, per germline. Trimming shortened V by 1 base and J by 0 bases, and 10 bases separated the two germline ends. CDR3 length: 15 amino acids. CDR3 in DNA: TGCGCCAGCAGCTTGTTCCGGCGGTTGAACACTGAAGCTTTCTTT. This sequence encodes CASSLFRRLNTEAFF.

Concerning this clonotype itself: Since no conserved phenylalanine or tryptophan closes the CDR3, a read error is the likely cause. The chain couples TRBV19 to TRBJ1-1, with D tentatively TRBD1 (5 bases). V was pared by 3 bases and J by 4 bases, with 9 bases between. The germline V gene encodes CDR1 LNHDA and CDR2 SQIVND (reference sequence). The CDR3 is 13 residues long. This CDR3 is CASSMVGGTEAFL. The CDR3 coding sequence is TGTGCCAGTAGTATGGTCGGGGGCACTGAAGCTTTCCTT.

This clonotype was counted many times. One end of the junction fails to match germline, which may point to a read error. V is TRBV14 and J is TRBJ2-7; TRBD1 matches at 9 bases. Looked up from germline, CDR1 is SGHDN and CDR2 is FVKESK. The CDR3 is made up of 17 amino acids. In DNA, the CDR3 is TGTGCCAGCAGCCAACTACCCGGGACAGGGAGCACCTACGACCAGTACTTC. Its protein is CASSQLPGTGSTYDQYF. Looking up the rest from reference TRBV14 and TRBJ2-7 gives the full variable domain: EAGVTQFPSHSVIEKGQTVTLRCDPISGHDNLYWYRRVMGKEIKFLLHFVKESKQDESGMPNNRFLAERTGGTYSTLKVQPAELEDSGVYFCASSQLPGTGSTYDQYFGPGTRLTVT.

This clonotype showed up many times. The chain recombines TRBV20-1 with TRBJ2-7, with D uncertain. V lost 5 bases, J lost 4 bases, and 9 bases lay in between. Germline CDR1 DFQATT, CDR2 SNEGSKA (reference sequence). There are 11 residues in the CDR3. CDR3 coding DNA: TGCAGTGCTTTGCGACATTACGAGCAGTACGTC. This encodes CSALRHYEQYV.

This clonotype occurred many times. The chain employs TRBV6-5 and TRBJ1-4; the D gene is possibly TRBD1 (6 bases). The length of the CDR3 is 15 residues. The V gene's germline CDR1 is MNHEY and CDR2 SVGAGI. Trimming removed 10 bases at V and 5 bases at J, with 20 bases between. The CDR3 DNA reads as TGTGCCACGGGCTTGGGGGCGTATGACAATGAAAAACTGTTTTTT. As protein: CATGLGAYDNEKLFF.